This TCR beta chain was sequenced for a study of cytomegalovirus exposure and HLA in healthy donors. The sample holds one count of this clone. What it binds is unknown. With 3 bases clipped from V and 4 bases from J, the junction kept 9 bases outside the gene matches. The germline V gene has CDR1 SGHTA and CDR2 FQGNSA. The CDR3 runs 17 residues. Overall study findings and caveats: Likely technical artifact: a cluster of highly shared sequence variants. A link between a missense DCLRE1C variant and TCR beta V- and J-gene trimming emerged from a later analysis. In a later analysis, HLA-associated TCR beta chains were more clonally expanded than equally common others.

Primers included in the PCR were 60 Vbeta and 13 Jbeta primers. The authors' processing: Tens of millions of unique TCR beta chains, some 10 million of them shared, were counted by a later analysis. Sequenced by immunoSEQ multiplex PCR; TCRdb stores in-frame clones only, minus some. The DNA was the basis for D and trimming; V, J and clone size are from that table. The sample has fewer than 200,000 clones, around 79% seen once. The V and J genes are TRBV7-2 and TRBJ2-3; 11 bases align to TRBD2. This TCR was recovered from a young man in good health and CMV-seronegative. Sequenced: PBMCs. This CDR3 is CASSFTLAGGPADTQYF. The CDR3 DNA reads TGTGCCAGCAGCTTCACCTTAGCGGGAGGGCCCGCAGATACGCAGTATTTT.